The T cell receptor (beta chain) under discussion was sequenced for a study of cytomegalovirus exposure and HLA in healthy donors. This PCR relied on a set of 60 Vbeta primers and 13 Jbeta primers. Assay used: immunoSEQ multiplex PCR; TCRdb lists only in-frame clones, some missing. The sample consists of 75,000 to 95,000 clones, around 69% of them appearing once. This CDR3 has 16 amino acids. V lost 0 bases, J lost 7 bases, and 16 bases lay in between. Germline-derived CDR1 and CDR2 are SGHDN and FVKESK. Remarks on this clone: Its target is not known.

Findings and limits, study-wide: Most TCR sequences were uncommon, yet certain public TCRs appeared in many donors. Later analysis identified several of the most significant clusters that appeared linked to common viral pathogens. Reportedly, diagnosis of cytomegalovirus status by the classifier showed high specificity and sensitivity. Clonal expansion was found to be greater in HLA-associated TCR beta chains than in equally common others in a later analysis.

This TCR was sampled from a man between 25 and 39 years old in good health and CMV-seronegative. Material: PBMCs. The rearrangement links TRBV14 to TRBJ2-1; tentative D call: TRBD1 (6 bases). For the CDR3, the DNA is TGTGCCAGCAGCCAAGAGAGGGGGATTTTTTCGAATGAGCAGTTCTTC. Amino acid sequence: CASSQERGIFSNEQFF.